A single sample is the source of the 20 T cell receptor beta chains below, sequenced in a study of blood T cell repertoires in COVID-19 (dated by TCRdb to the early 2020s). Library prep was done by the immunoSEQ multiplex PCR assay. TCRdb provides this immuneACCESS table in a form limited to in-frame rearrangements. Some clones are lacking; in checked studies, under half of them reflect an unresolved V gene, and why the rest are absent is not known. The sample table shows 30,000 to 35,000 clones, and approximately 72% are seen once. In total, the top ten clones hold about a third of the sample. The sample taken for sequencing was peripheral blood. These receptors came from a man of 80 years or more with acute or convalescent COVID-19.

The rearrangement joins TRBV11-3 to TRBJ2-7, with 11 bases lining up with TRBD1. Germline CDR1 and CDR2: SGHNT and YENEEA. V was clipped by 5 bases and J by 6 bases; unmatched bases: 9. The CDR3 runs to 15 residues. CDR3 DNA sequence: TGTGCCAGCAGCCAAGAGGGACAGGGGGTTTCCGAGCAGTACTTC. This sequence encodes CASSQEGQGVSEQYF.

V is TRBV6-2 or TRBV6-3 and J is TRBJ2-1, with 8 bases matching TRBD2. The CDR3 is 17 amino acids. Trimming at V came to 0 bases and at J to 3 bases, leaving 7 bases not matched to a gene. Germline CDR1 MNHEY, CDR2 SVGEGT. The chain's CDR3 is CASSYSKVSGDYNEQFF. CDR3 DNA: TGTGCCAGCAGTTACTCGAAGGTTAGCGGGGACTACAATGAGCAGTTCTTC.

The rearrangement uses TRBV10-3 and TRBJ2-2; D is perhaps TRBD1 (6 bases). Per germline, CDR1 ENHRY and CDR2 SYGVKD. CDR3 length: 19 amino acids. V was trimmed by 2 bases and J by 1 base, leaving 20 bases between them. In DNA form, the CDR3 reads TGTGCCATCAGTGAGGCGAGGGCTGGGGGCGCACGGAACACCGGGGAGCTGTTTTTT. Residues: CAISEARAGGARNTGELFF.

In its sample, this clone was seen once. V gene TRBV19 combines with J gene TRBJ2-3; 7 positions match TRBD1. The ends lost 3 bases at V and 1 base at J; junction bases unmatched: 1. The CDR3 sequence is 14 residues long. Germline CDR1 reads LNHDA; CDR2 reads SQIVND (reference sequence). CDR3 protein: CASSITGGTDTQYF. The CDR3 DNA reads as TGTGCCAGTAGTATCACAGGGGGCACAGATACGCAGTATTTT.

The gene calls are TRBV7-8 and TRBJ1-5; the match to TRBD1 covers 9 bases. V was pared by 3 bases and J by 1 base, with 19 bases of the junction left unmatched. Germline V lookup: CDR1 SGHVS, CDR2 FQNEAQ. This CDR3 spans 21 amino acids. CDR3 bases: TGTGCCAGCAGCTTCCGAACGCTTACACCCGGGACAGGGATAAGCAATCAGCCCCAGCATTTT. It yields the protein CASSFRTLTPGTGISNQPQHF.

The V gene is TRBV19, the J gene TRBJ2-3; the D gene is possibly TRBD1 (6 bases). The CDR3 is 15 amino acids. Per the germline V gene, CDR1 is LNHDA and CDR2 is SQIVND (reference sequence). The V gene lost 10 bases and the J gene lost 0 bases, with 17 bases spanning the gap. In nucleotides, the CDR3 is TGTGCCACCCTAAAGTCAGGGGTTAGCACAGATACGCAGTATTTT. Translation: CATLKSGVSTDTQYF.

The chain combines TRBV3-1 (or the pseudogene TRBV3-2) with TRBJ2-2; 7 positions agree with TRBD1. The germline V gene encodes CDR1 LGHDT and CDR2 YNNKEL (reference sequence). The CDR3 length is 16 residues. Losses at the gene ends were 1 base for V and 3 bases for J; bases not matched to a gene: 5. For the CDR3, the DNA is TGTGCCAGCAGCCAAGGTGGGGGACAGCACACCGGGGAGCTGTTTTTT. As protein: CASSQGGGQHTGELFF.

The chain carries TRBV29-1 and TRBJ1-2; D is perhaps TRBD1 (6 bases). Germline CDR1 and CDR2: SQVTM and ANQGSEA. There are 14 residues in the CDR3. Trimming pared 7 bases from V and 6 bases from J, leaving 21 bases between. The CDR3 region has the DNA TGCAGCGCCGAACGGGGCAGGGGAGGGAATGGCTACACCTTC. Translated, it gives CSAERGRGGNGYTF.

The V and J genes are TRBV12-5 and TRBJ2-5; TRBD2 is a possible D gene (6 bases). The CDR3 spans 16 residues. The V and J ends lost 6 bases and 4 bases respectively, with 21 bases between them. CDR1 and CDR2 from the germline V gene are LGHNT and FRNRAP. CDR3 bases: TGTGCTAGTGGCGGAGGGCTCGGATGGGGAGTAGAGACCCAGTACTTC. It codes for CASGGGLGWGVETQYF.

The chain links TRBV6-1 to TRBJ1-2; D uncertain. Between the trimmed V and J ends, which lost 0 bases and 4 bases, there was a span of 9 bases. The CDR3 covers 14 residues. CDR1 is MNHNS and CDR2 is SASEGT in the germline V gene. In DNA, the CDR3 is TGTGCCAGCAGTGAAGCGAGAGGGAGCTATGGCTACACCTTC. Amino acid sequence: CASSEARGSYGYTF.

There are a few counts of this clone. The genes are TRBV5-1 and TRBJ2-1; 10 bases agree with TRBD1. CDR1 SGHRS and CDR2 YFSETQ come from the germline V gene. The CDR3 covers 15 residues. Losses at the gene ends were 4 bases for V and 5 bases for J; bases not matched to a gene: 6. The CDR3 DNA is TGCGCCAGCAGCACGACAGGGGGCATCCACAATGAGCAGTTCTTC. The encoded protein is CASSTTGGIHNEQFF.

The chain carries TRBV6-5 and TRBJ1-5, with 7 bases fitting TRBD1. J lost 7 bases, V lost 5 bases, and 8 bases had no gene match. Germline loops: CDR1 MNHEY, CDR2 SVGAGI. This CDR3 region has 14 residues. The CDR3 DNA follows: TGTGCCAGCAGTAACAGGGGTATGGGCCAGCCCCAGCATTTT. This translates into CASSNRGMGQPQHF.

The chain carries TRBV12-5 and TRBJ2-5, with 8 bases identical to TRBD1. Unmatched junction bases numbered 10, after V lost 4 bases and J lost 3 bases. CDR3 length equals 16 residues. Germline CDR1 and CDR2: LGHNT and FRNRAP. This CDR3 reads CASGSPPTGDEETQYF. CDR3 DNA: TGTGCTAGTGGTTCTCCCCCGACAGGGGATGAAGAGACCCAGTACTTC.

This clone was found a few times. Other DNA sequences in this sample translate to the same CDR3. This chain links TRBV11-2 with TRBJ1-2; possibly TRBD1 for D (5 bases). With 2 bases removed from V and 4 bases from J, the gap between germline ends came to 5 bases. Per germline, CDR1 SGHAT and CDR2 FQNNGV. CDR3 length: 12 amino acids. CDR3 in amino acids: CASSLQGYGYTF. CDR3 coding DNA: TGTGCCAGCAGCTTACAGGGCTATGGCTACACCTTC.

This chain links TRBV12-3 or TRBV12-4 with TRBJ1-2, with 7 positions matching TRBD1. CDR3 length: 13 amino acids. J lost 8 bases, V lost 8 bases, and 11 bases had no gene match. In DNA form, the CDR3 reads TGTGCCAGCCGCCCCGGGGACAGAGGGGGCTACACCTTC. This translates into CASRPGDRGGYTF.

This clone has just one count. The V and J genes are TRBV19 and TRBJ1-2; TRBD1 matches at 8 bases. CDR1 and CDR2 from the germline V gene are LNHDA and SQIVND (reference sequence). The CDR3 runs 13 residues. Trimming took 6 bases from V and 5 from J; bases not matched to a gene: 5. The DNA for the CDR3 is TGTGCCAGTAGCCTGGGACAGGCTTATGGCTACACCTTC. Translated, it gives CASSLGQAYGYTF.

This clone is a singleton in its sample. The V call is TRBV9, the J call TRBJ2-5, with D tentatively TRBD1 (5 bases). The V end was cut by 0 bases, the J end by 5 bases, with 23 bases between. CDR1 and CDR2 (germline): SGDLS, YYNGEE. This CDR3 comprises 18 residues. The CDR3, as DNA: TGTGCCAGCAGCGTAGGGTTCACGGACATGATAATAAAGGAGACCCAGTACTTC. As protein: CASSVGFTDMIIKETQYF.

This clone was seen more than once but under ten times. This chain links TRBV2 with TRBJ1-5; TRBD1 matches 7 bases. The CDR3 runs 13 residues. The V gene end was trimmed by 9 bases and the J gene end by 7 bases; junction bases not matched to a gene: 9. Germline V gene lookup returns CDR1 SNHLY and CDR2 FYNNEI. The CDR3 DNA follows: TGTGCCAGTGCGGGACAGAGACGACAGCCCCAGCATTTT. Its protein product is CASAGQRRQPQHF.

This clone was counted only a few times. Here the CDR3 reads CASMGSYGYTF. The CDR3 DNA is TGTGCCAGCATGGGCAGCTATGGCTACACCTTC. The V gene is TRBV12-3 or TRBV12-4, the J gene TRBJ1-2; no reliable D call. This CDR3 is 11 amino acids long. V was trimmed by 7 bases and J by 4 bases, leaving 7 bases between them.

The chain recombines TRBV7-2 with TRBJ2-2, with 7 bases aligning to TRBD1. After removal of 1 base from V and 4 bases from J, the junction contained 3 bases not matched to a gene. The CDR3 runs to 15 residues. In germline, CDR1 is SGHTA, CDR2 FQGNSA. As DNA, the CDR3 is TGTGCCAGCAGCTTAGTAGCAGGGGGCACCGGGGAGCTGTTTTTT. Residues: CASSLVAGGTGELFF.